Listed below are T cell receptor beta chains from one sample, sequenced in a study of cytomegalovirus exposure and HLA in healthy donors. Sequencing used immunoSEQ multiplex PCR; TCRdb keeps in-frame clones, though not all of them. The sample has 100,000 to 150,000 clones; the top ten hold around 1.6%. Sequenced input: PBMCs. These TCRs come from a woman between 40 and 50 years old in good health and CMV-seropositive. Both conserved end residues are part of each CDR3. The order of the fields is D gene, V gene, J gene, CDR3 protein, CDR3 DNA. The D gene is left open where the match is weak.

D gene: TRBD2
V gene: TRBV27
J gene: TRBJ2-7
CDR3 protein: CASSLSRIGGLAGRYEQYF
CDR3 DNA: TGTGCCAGCAGTTTATCGAGAATCGGCGGACTAGCGGGAAGGTACGAGCAGTACTTC

D gene: NA
V gene: TRBV27
J gene: TRBJ2-7
CDR3 protein: CASSGQSYEQYF
CDR3 DNA: TGTGCCAGCTCTGGGCAATCCTACGAGCAGTACTTC

D gene: NA
V gene: TRBV28
J gene: TRBJ2-2
CDR3 protein: CASSSTGSVNTGELFF
CDR3 DNA: TGTGCCAGCTCCTCGACTGGATCCGTAAACACCGGGGAGCTGTTTTTT

D gene: NA
V gene: TRBV30
J gene: TRBJ1-1
CDR3 protein: CAWSVEEDTEAFF
CDR3 DNA: TGTGCCTGGAGTGTAGAGGAGGACACTGAAGCTTTCTTT

D gene: TRBD1
V gene: TRBV6-5
J gene: TRBJ2-5
CDR3 protein: CASSLNRGSGETQYF
CDR3 DNA: TGTGCCAGCAGTTTAAACAGGGGGTCGGGGGAGACCCAGTACTTC

D gene: NA
V gene: TRBV27
J gene: TRBJ2-7
CDR3 protein: CASSVVRGEYEQYF
CDR3 DNA: TGTGCCAGCAGTGTCGTCAGGGGCGAGTACGAGCAGTACTTC

D gene: NA
V gene: TRBV27
J gene: TRBJ1-2
CDR3 protein: CASSLSRNYGYTF
CDR3 DNA: TGTGCCAGCAGTTTATCCAGGAACTATGGCTACACCTTC

D gene: NA
V gene: TRBV18
J gene: TRBJ2-1
CDR3 protein: CASSPPTRGEQFF
CDR3 DNA: TGTGCCAGCTCACCGCCCACTAGGGGGGAGCAGTTCTTC

D gene: TRBD1
V gene: TRBV9
J gene: TRBJ2-7
CDR3 protein: CASSGGDRGLSYEQYF
CDR3 DNA: TGTGCCAGCAGCGGAGGGGACAGGGGCCTATCCTACGAGCAGTACTTC

D gene: NA
V gene: TRBV5-6
J gene: TRBJ2-7
CDR3 protein: CASSQGITPYEQYF
CDR3 DNA: TGTGCCAGCAGCCAGGGAATTACCCCCTACGAGCAGTACTTC

D gene: NA
V gene: TRBV11-1
J gene: TRBJ1-5
CDR3 protein: CASSQSGHNQPQHF
CDR3 DNA: TGTGCCAGCAGCCAATCAGGGCACAATCAGCCCCAGCATTTT

D gene: NA
V gene: TRBV4-1
J gene: TRBJ2-5
CDR3 protein: CASSHRRATWEQYF
CDR3 DNA: TGCGCCAGCAGCCATCGACGGGCCACATGGGAGCAGTACTTC

D gene: TRBD2
V gene: TRBV19
J gene: TRBJ2-7
CDR3 protein: CASSMPPGGAGEQYF
CDR3 DNA: TGTGCCAGTAGTATGCCCCCGGGGGGAGCAGGCGAGCAGTACTTC

D gene: TRBD1
V gene: TRBV18
J gene: TRBJ1-2
CDR3 protein: CASSPGDRTNGYTF
CDR3 DNA: TGTGCCAGCTCACCAGGGGACAGGACGAATGGCTACACCTTC

D gene: TRBD1
V gene: TRBV7-7
J gene: TRBJ2-7
CDR3 protein: CASSLGGTGVDEQYF
CDR3 DNA: TGTGCCAGCAGCTTAGGGGGAACAGGGGTGGACGAGCAGTACTTC

D gene: NA
V gene: TRBV11-2
J gene: TRBJ2-5
CDR3 protein: CASSLGATQETQYF
CDR3 DNA: TGTGCCAGCAGCCTGGGCGCTACGCAAGAGACCCAGTACTTC

D gene: TRBD2
V gene: TRBV6-4
J gene: TRBJ2-2
CDR3 protein: CASSRLAGSSTGELFF
CDR3 DNA: TGTGCCAGCAGCCGACTAGCGGGTTCTAGCACCGGGGAGCTGTTTTTT

D gene: NA
V gene: TRBV6-1
J gene: TRBJ1-2
CDR3 protein: CASISQGINYGYTF
CDR3 DNA: TGTGCCAGCATTAGTCAGGGAATAAACTATGGCTACACCTTC

D gene: NA
V gene: TRBV4-1
J gene: TRBJ1-2
CDR3 protein: CASSQDIGGYYGYTF
CDR3 DNA: TGCGCCAGCAGCCAAGATATTGGAGGGTACTATGGCTACACCTTC

D gene: TRBD1
V gene: TRBV7-3
J gene: TRBJ1-1
CDR3 protein: CASSSSPGQGAFF
CDR3 DNA: TGTGCCAGCAGCTCGTCTCCGGGACAGGGAGCTTTCTTT

D gene: NA
V gene: TRBV9
J gene: TRBJ1-1
CDR3 protein: CASSSRANTEAFF
CDR3 DNA: TGTGCCAGCAGCTCCAGGGCAAACACTGAAGCTTTCTTT

D gene: NA
V gene: TRBV7-2
J gene: TRBJ2-1
CDR3 protein: CASSLDPGKVNEQFF
CDR3 DNA: TGTGCCAGCAGCTTAGACCCCGGGAAGGTGAATGAGCAGTTCTTC